This T cell receptor (beta chain) appears in the sequencing data of a study of blood T cell repertoires in COVID-19. TCRdb keeps only in-frame clones here, not all; method: immunoSEQ multiplex PCR. The top ten clones hold approximately 1.4% of a sample with about 70,000 clones, more than 75% of them seen once. CDR1 and CDR2 from the germline V gene are MNHEY and SVGAGI. V lost 6 bases, J lost 8 bases, and 8 bases stayed unmatched. The CDR3 consists of 14 residues. Sequencing used peripheral blood. V is TRBV6-5 and J is TRBJ2-1; 9 bases line up with TRBD2. The TCR originated in a man between 50 and 59 years old with acute or convalescent COVID-19. This chain's CDR3 is CASRLAGFEDEQFF. CDR3 in DNA: TGTGCCAGCAGACTAGCGGGTTTCGAAGATGAGCAGTTCTTC.